A selection of T cell receptor beta chains follows, all from one sample in a study of shared clonotypes between healthy human individuals. The assay was immunoSEQ multiplex PCR, and TCRdb's table has in-frame clones only and misses some. The sample carries about 680,000 clones, about 92% recorded once. The sequenced sample was naive CD8+ T cells sorted from blood. Every receptor here comes from a man aged 25 to 45 in good health. Both conserved end residues are part of each CDR3. A D gene is named only where the DNA matches it firmly. A row's size may be missing; if present it is once, few, many or a size class.

TRBD1 TRBJ2-1 TRBV5-6 . 12 CASSQGAGEQFF TGTGCCAGCAGCCAGGGGGCCGGGGAGCAGTTCTTC
. TRBJ1-1 TRBV10-2 . 14 CASSGDRRYTEAFF TGCGCCAGCAGTGGGGATCGAAGGTACACTGAAGCTTTCTTT
. TRBJ1-4 TRBV7-9 . 15 CASSLALTANEKLFF TGTGCCAGCAGCTTAGCTTTGACAGCTAATGAAAAACTGTTTTTT
. TRBJ2-2 TRBV7-7 . 15 CASSLGTANTGELFF TGTGCTAGCAGCTTGGGTACAGCCAACACCGGGGAGCTGTTTTTT
. TRBJ2-6 TRBV10-3 . 14 CAISEVAGANVLTF TGTGCCATCTCGGAGGTGGCTGGGGCCAACGTCCTGACTTTC
. TRBJ2-7 TRBV28 . 14 CASSPMGSSYEQYF TGTGCCAGCAGTCCTATGGGCAGCTCCTACGAGCAGTACTTC
TRBD1 TRBJ2-3 TRBV2 . 16 CASAQVATGSTDTQYF TGTGCCTCAGCCCAGGTCGCGACAGGGAGCACAGATACGCAGTATTTT
. TRBJ1-2 TRBV6-1 few 13 CASSETEYYGYTF TGTGCCAGCAGTGAAACGGAATACTATGGCTACACCTTC
TRBD1 TRBJ1-5 TRBV5-6 once 14 CASSYGQGGQPQHF TGTGCCAGCAGTTATGGACAGGGCGGTCAGCCCCAGCATTTT
. TRBJ2-7 TRBV29-1 . 13 CSVEDAKGYEQYF TGCAGCGTTGAAGATGCTAAGGGTTACGAGCAGTACTTC
. TRBJ2-5 TRBV1 . 18 CTSSLTGTSGKTQETQYF TGCACCAGCAGCCTCACCGGGACTAGCGGAAAAACTCAAGAGACCCAGTACTTC
TRBD2 TRBJ2-1 TRBV7-9 . 19 CASSLRSGGLVRFYNEQFF TGTGCCAGCAGCTTAAGGAGCGGGGGACTAGTCCGGTTCTACAATGAGCAGTTCTTC
. TRBJ2-7 TRBV27 . 16 CASSPLGRGSAYEQYF TGTGCCAGCAGTCCTTTGGGACGTGGTTCGGCCTACGAGCAGTACTTC
TRBD1 TRBJ1-5 TRBV30 few 15 CAWTPSTGSNQPQHF TGTGCCTGGACTCCCTCGACAGGGAGCAATCAGCCCCAGCATTTT
. TRBJ2-7 TRBV18 few 14 CASSPTYDSYEQYF TGTGCCAGCTCACCCACATACGACAGTTACGAGCAGTACTTC
TRBD1 TRBJ1-5 TRBV19 . 16 CASSIAWTGGNQPQHF TGTGCCAGTAGTATAGCCTGGACAGGGGGCAATCAGCCCCAGCATTTT
. TRBJ1-1 TRBV7-8 . 15 CASSLSDPMNTEAFF TGTGCCAGCAGCCTCAGCGATCCAATGAACACTGAAGCTTTCTTT
. TRBJ2-3 TRBV15 . 13 CATSEGGSDTQYF TGTGCCACCAGCGAAGGGGGGTCAGATACGCAGTATTTT
. TRBJ1-6 TRBV28 . 14 CASSYSGGSSPLHF TGTGCCAGCAGCTATTCGGGGGGTAGTTCACCCCTCCACTTT
TRBD2 TRBJ2-7 TRBV7-3 once 14 CASSLSAGGYEQYF TGTGCCAGCAGCTTATCTGCGGGAGGGTACGAGCAGTACTTC
. TRBJ2-1 TRBV6-6 . 15 CASSYPGAATNEQFF TGTGCCAGCAGTTACCCGGGGGCGGCCACCAATGAGCAGTTCTTC
. TRBJ1-2 TRBV15 . 14 CATSRVPTSYGYTF TGTGCCACCAGCAGAGTCCCCACCTCATATGGCTACACCTTC
. TRBJ1-1 TRBV11-2 . 16 CASSSQSRGGNTEAFF TGTGCCAGCAGCTCACAGTCAAGGGGGGGGAACACTGAAGCTTTCTTT
. TRBJ2-3 TRBV27 . 16 CASSLSNAGPTDTQYF TGTGCCAGCAGTTTATCTAACGCGGGACCCACAGATACGCAGTATTTT
. TRBJ1-1 TRBV27 . 12 CASSAGNTEAFF TGTGCCAGCAGTGCGGGGAACACTGAAGCTTTCTTT
. TRBJ1-2 TRBV7-8 . 18 CASSLVGVGLGVNYGYTF TGTGCCAGCAGCTTAGTGGGAGTAGGTCTCGGGGTTAACTATGGCTACACCTTC
. TRBJ1-1 TRBV30 . 16 CAWSLWAGRMNTEAFF TGTGCCTGGAGTCTCTGGGCGGGACGGATGAACACTGAAGCTTTCTTT
. TRBJ1-4 TRBV21-1 . 13 CASSKLAGEKLFF TGTGCCAGCAGCAAACTGGCGGGTGAAAAACTGTTTTTT
. TRBJ2-2 TRBV7-9 . 11 CASSLGLQLFF TGTGCCAGCAGCTTGGGGTTGCAGCTGTTTTTT
. TRBJ2-1 TRBV14 once 15 CASSQGAPDYNEQFF TGTGCCAGCAGCCAAGGAGCACCTGACTACAATGAGCAGTTCTTC
. TRBJ2-3 TRBV6-5 . 13 CASSLNWGDTQYF TGTGCCAGCAGTTTGAACTGGGGAGATACGCAGTATTTT
. TRBJ1-5 TRBV7-8 . 15 CASSPEVGWDQPQHF TGTGCCAGCAGCCCAGAGGTGGGATGGGATCAGCCCCAGCATTTT
. TRBJ1-5 TRBV19 . 14 CASSIDYWGQPQHF TGTGCCAGTAGTATAGACTATTGGGGTCAGCCCCAGCATTTT
TRBD2 TRBJ2-2 TRBV28 . 16 CASSLPLAVTTGELFF TGTGCCAGCAGTTTACCCCTAGCGGTAACCACCGGGGAGCTGTTTTTT
TRBD2 TRBJ2-1 TRBV4-3 once 15 CASSQEVGRYNEQFF TGCGCCAGCAGCCAAGAAGTCGGGAGGTACAATGAGCAGTTCTTC
TRBD2 TRBJ2-7 TRBV6-1 . 15 CASSQGLVGTYEQYF TGTGCCAGCAGCCAAGGACTAGTTGGCACCTACGAGCAGTACTTC
. TRBJ2-2 TRBV27 once 14 CASSFSRTTGELFF TGTGCCAGCAGTTTCTCGCGGACAACCGGGGAGCTGTTTTTT
. TRBJ1-5 TRBV2 . 15 CASSEENRVDMPQHF TGTGCCAGCAGTGAAGAGAACAGGGTAGATATGCCCCAGCATTTT
TRBD2 TRBJ2-1 TRBV7-9 . 15 CASIELAGLNNEQFF TGTGCCAGCATCGAACTAGCGGGACTTAACAATGAGCAGTTCTTC
. TRBJ2-7 TRBV10-3 once 13 CAFSGGLSYEQYF TGTGCCTTTTCGGGGGGCCTCTCCTACGAGCAGTACTTC
TRBD2 TRBJ2-3 TRBV7-9 . 15 CASSFPTSGKGTQYF TGTGCCAGCAGCTTCCCGACTAGCGGGAAGGGTACGCAGTATTTT
. TRBJ2-5 TRBV4-3 . 16 CASSQDPQGPGETQYF TGCGCCAGCAGCCAAGACCCCCAGGGGCCGGGTGAGACCCAGTACTTC
TRBD2 TRBJ2-7 TRBV11-2 . 17 CASSLVWGGRAPYEQYF TGTGCCAGCAGCTTAGTCTGGGGCGGGAGAGCCCCCTACGAGCAGTACTTC
TRBD1 TRBJ2-7 TRBV19 . 16 CASSPTGATSSYEQYF TGTGCCAGTAGTCCAACAGGGGCAACGAGCTCCTACGAGCAGTACTTC
TRBD1 TRBJ2-2 TRBV7-9 . 16 CASSPRQGRVTGELFF TGTGCCAGCAGCCCGAGACAGGGGCGTGTGACCGGGGAGCTGTTTTTT
TRBD1 TRBJ1-1 TRBV18 . 14 CASSDRGFGTEAFF TGTGCCAGCTCGGACAGGGGTTTTGGGACTGAAGCTTTCTTT
. TRBJ2-1 TRBV29-1 . 12 CSVEGSYNEQFF TGCAGCGTTGAGGGGTCTTACAATGAGCAGTTCTTC
. TRBJ1-1 TRBV28 . 12 CASSDSGTEAFF TGTGCCAGCAGTGACAGTGGGACTGAAGCTTTCTTT
. TRBJ2-2 TRBV5-1 . 14 CASSLTGSTGELFF TGCGCCAGCAGCTTGACAGGCTCCACCGGGGAGCTGTTTTTT
TRBD1 TRBJ2-5 TRBV4-1 . 14 CASSHITGAETQYF TGCGCCAGCAGCCATATAACAGGGGCAGAGACCCAGTACTTC
. TRBJ1-4 TRBV30 . 14 CAWSVGGTNEKLFF TGTGCCTGGAGTGTCGGGGGGACTAATGAAAAACTGTTTTTT